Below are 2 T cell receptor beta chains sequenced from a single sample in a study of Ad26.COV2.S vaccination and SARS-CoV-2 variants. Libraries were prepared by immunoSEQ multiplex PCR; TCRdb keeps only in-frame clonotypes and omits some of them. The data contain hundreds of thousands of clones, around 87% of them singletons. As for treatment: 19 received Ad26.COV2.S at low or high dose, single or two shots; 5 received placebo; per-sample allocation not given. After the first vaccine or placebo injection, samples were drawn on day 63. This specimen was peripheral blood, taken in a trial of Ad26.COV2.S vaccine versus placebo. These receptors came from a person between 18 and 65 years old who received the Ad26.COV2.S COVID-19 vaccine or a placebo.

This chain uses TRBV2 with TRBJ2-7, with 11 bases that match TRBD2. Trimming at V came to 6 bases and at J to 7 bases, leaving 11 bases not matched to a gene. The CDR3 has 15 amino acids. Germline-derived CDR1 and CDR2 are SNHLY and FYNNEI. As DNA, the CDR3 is TGTGCCAGCAGCGAGACTAGCGGGATCCCCGGAGAGCAGTACTTC. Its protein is CASSETSGIPGEQYF. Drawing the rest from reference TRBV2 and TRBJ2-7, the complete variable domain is EPEVTQTPSHQVTQMGQEVILRCVPISNHLYFYWYRQILGQKVEFLVSFYNNEISEKSEIFDDQFSVERPDGSNFTLKIRSTKLEDSAMYFCASSETSGIPGEQYFGPGTRLTVT.

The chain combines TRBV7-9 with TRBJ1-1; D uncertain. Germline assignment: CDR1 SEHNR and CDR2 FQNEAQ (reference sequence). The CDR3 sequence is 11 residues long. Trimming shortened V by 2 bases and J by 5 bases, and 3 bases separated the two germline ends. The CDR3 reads CASSLSTEAFF. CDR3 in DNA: TGTGCCAGCAGCTTAAGTACTGAAGCTTTCTTT.